A single TCR beta chain is shown here with its context. Its antigen is not identified. Generated by immunoSEQ multiplex PCR, the TCRdb table keeps only in-frame clones and is missing some. Counted here are about 400,000 clones, 89% occurring once; the ten biggest clones make up 1.5% to 2%. The treatment: roughly 20 received Ad26.COV2.S at low or high dose, single or two shots; 5 received placebo; per-sample allocation not given. Collection of the samples took place on day 63 after the first injection of vaccine or placebo. The donor's status was that of an adult aged 18-55 years in Boston. The record originates from a study of Ad26.COV2.S vaccination and SARS-CoV-2 variants. Study background: Ad26.COV2.S arm of COV1001 included the donor.

Study observations and caveats: Vaccinees displayed broader spike-specific TCR repertoires than placebo recipients. The TCR breadth and depth analyses may have produced an underestimate of total T cell responses.

V lost 6 bases, J lost 1 base, and 15 bases lay in between. Germline CDR1 and CDR2: MNHEY and SMNVEV (reference sequence). The CDR3 has 15 amino acids. The TCR sequence derives from a person between 18 and 59 years old who received the Ad26.COV2.S COVID-19 vaccine or a placebo. This sequence joins TRBV27 and TRBJ1-2; D may be TRBD1 (6 bases). Sequenced material: peripheral blood, taken in a trial of Ad26.COV2.S vaccine versus placebo. The CDR3 region is CASSSLRGGNYGYTF. The CDR3 nucleotides read TGTGCCAGCAGCTCTTTGAGGGGGGGTAACTATGGCTACACCTTC.